What follows are 27 T cell receptor beta chains derived from one specimen sequenced in a study of long-term antiretroviral therapy in people with HIV (dated by TCRdb to about 2022). The immunoSEQ hsTCRB v3.0 assay was used at survey level resolution for TRB variable region sequencing. TCRdb limited this immuneACCESS table to in-frame rearrangements with V and J called. A share of clones is missing; checked studies link under half to unresolved V genes, and the rest is unexplained. This sample gives roughly 40,000 clones in total; 85% to 90% of them show up just once. 4% of the sample rests with the top ten. The material sequenced was unsorted PBMCs, taken 1.2 years after starting antiretroviral therapy. These receptors originate from a woman between 50 and 59 years old with HIV.

The V call is TRBV11-2, the J call TRBJ2-7; the D gene is possibly TRBD2 (5 bases). The V gene's germline CDR1 is SGHAT and CDR2 FQNNGV. V was pared by 4 bases and J by 6 bases, with 19 bases between. This CDR3 has 15 amino acids. CDR3 residues: CASSYGTSTIAEQYF. CDR3 in DNA: TGTGCCAGCAGCTACGGAACTAGTACCATAGCCGAGCAGTACTTC.

This chain links TRBV6-5 with TRBJ1-4, with D maybe TRBD1 (5 bases). The CDR3 contains 15 residues. The V and J ends lost 4 bases and 4 bases respectively, with 13 bases between them. Germline CDR1 reads MNHEY; CDR2 reads SVGAGI. The CDR3 DNA reads TGTGCCAGCAGTTCAAGGCAGGGTGGTAATGAAAAACTGTTTTTT. Translating it yields CASSSRQGGNEKLFF.

Concerning this clone itself: The same CDR3 can be traced to other DNA sequences in this sample. The CDR3 sequence is CASSRPKNIQYF. The CDR3 coding sequence is TGTGCCAGCAGTCGACCCAAAAACATTCAGTACTTC. The genes are TRBV6-6 and TRBJ2-4; D unclear. This CDR3 contains 12 residues. V lost 5 bases, J lost 2 bases, and 4 bases lay in between. From germline, CDR1 is MNHNY and CDR2 SVGAGI (reference sequence).

Only a few counts were recorded for this clone. V is TRBV4-1 and J is TRBJ2-1; the D gene is possibly TRBD2 (5 bases). The germline V gene encodes CDR1 MGHRA and CDR2 YSYEKL. Trimming shortened V by 4 bases and J by 7 bases, and 11 bases separated the two germline ends. The CDR3 length is 13 residues. CDR3 bases: TGCGCCAGCAGCCCTTTCCCGGGGAATGAGCAGTTCTTC. Translated, it gives CASSPFPGNEQFF.

The chain links TRBV6-6 to TRBJ1-4, with D possibly matching TRBD1 (5 bases). The CDR3 totals 12 residues. V dropped 7 bases and J dropped 7 bases, with 10 bases sitting between them. Germline V CDR1 and CDR2: MNHNY, SVGAGI (reference sequence). In DNA, the CDR3 is TGTGCCAGCATCGGGACGGGTGAAAAACTGTTTTTT. It codes for CASIGTGEKLFF.

The chain combines TRBV6-5 with TRBJ2-7; D is perhaps TRBD1 (5 bases). The CDR3 length is 11 residues. Per germline, CDR1 MNHEY and CDR2 SVGAGI. The V end lost 7 bases, the J end lost 3 bases, and 7 bases lay between the germline ends. CDR3 loop: CASNQGYEQYF. DNA for the CDR3: TGTGCCAGCAACCAGGGCTACGAGCAGTACTTC.

The chain links TRBV27 to TRBJ2-3; 10 positions match TRBD2. The CDR3 is made up of 14 amino acids. The germline V gene encodes CDR1 MNHEY and CDR2 SMNVEV (reference sequence). Trimming removed 6 bases from V and 4 bases from J; junction bases left unmatched: 4. The CDR3 nucleotides read TGTGCCAGCAGATCGACTAGCGGGCCAGATACGCAGTATTTT. Its translation is CASRSTSGPDTQYF.

This rearrangement joins TRBV1 to TRBJ1-1. TRBV1 is a pseudogene. The length of the CDR3 is 16 residues. The CDR3 region has the DNA TGCACCAGCAGCCAAGGTGTTAGGAACCTTAACACTGAAGCTTTCTTT. This encodes CTSSQGVRNLNTEAFF.

The gene calls are TRBV5-1 and TRBJ2-7, with D unclear. In germline, CDR1 is SGHRS, CDR2 YFSETQ. The CDR3 loop spans 14 amino acids. With 1 base removed from V and 5 bases from J, the gap between germline ends came to 13 bases. As DNA, the CDR3 is TGCGCCAGCAGCTTGACAAAGGGTGGCCACGAGCAGTACTTC. This gives the protein CASSLTKGGHEQYF.

The J gene is TRBJ1-1, the V gene TRBV4-2; the D is unclear. Germline lookup yields CDR1 LGHNA and CDR2 YNFKEQ. V lost 1 base, J lost 4 bases, and 4 bases lay in between. CDR3 length: 12 residues. CDR3 bases: TGTGCCAGCAGCCAAGGGAGCACTGAAGCTTTCTTT. As protein: CASSQGSTEAFF.

V is TRBV27 and J is TRBJ1-5; 7 bases agree with TRBD1. CDR3 length: 15 residues. Trimming cost V 6 bases and J 5 bases; bases outside gene matches: 10. The germline V gene has CDR1 MNHEY and CDR2 SMNVEV (reference sequence). Written as DNA, the CDR3 is TGTGCCAGCAGATTCACAGGGGTGGGTCATCAGCCCCAGCATTTT. Protein sequence: CASRFTGVGHQPQHF.

The CDR3 DNA reads TGTGCCAGCAGCCACGCCCCCGGGACAAAGGAGACCCAGTACTTC. Amino acid sequence: CASSHAPGTKETQYF. The J gene is TRBJ2-5, the V gene TRBV7-9; a possible D gene is TRBD1 (6 bases). The CDR3 length is 15 residues. V lost 5 bases and J lost 5, with 18 bases in between. Germline CDR1 reads SEHNR; CDR2 reads FQNEAQ (reference sequence).

Only one count was recorded for this clone. The chain recombines TRBV5-1 with TRBJ2-2, with 10 bases fitting TRBD2. Germline trimming cut 2 bases from V and 1 base from J; bases unmatched to any gene: 2. Germline V gene sequence: CDR1 SGHRS, CDR2 YFSETQ. This CDR3 spans 16 amino acids. The CDR3 DNA is TGCGCCAGCAGCTTAAGACTAGCGGGGAACACCGGGGAGCTGTTTTTT. Translated: CASSLRLAGNTGELFF.

The rearrangement links TRBV6-1 to TRBJ2-3; either TRBD1 or TRBD2 may fit D (5 bases each). CDR1 and CDR2 from the germline V gene are MNHNS and SASEGT. V was pared by 4 bases and J by 0 bases, with 14 bases between. CDR3 size: 16 residues. The CDR3 is CASSAGGGYSTDTQYF. The CDR3 nucleotides read TGTGCCAGCAGTGCTGGGGGTGGGTATAGCACAGATACGCAGTATTTT.

This chain connects TRBV11-2 to TRBJ1-1; tentative D call: TRBD1 (6 bases). Germline V CDR1 and CDR2: SGHAT, FQNNGV. The V end was cut by 4 bases, the J end by 8 bases, with 14 bases between. The length of the CDR3 is 13 residues. CDR3 residues: CASSSNRVWEAFF. The CDR3 DNA reads TGTGCCAGCAGCTCAAACAGGGTATGGGAAGCTTTCTTT.

This chain uses TRBV7-2 with TRBJ1-5, with TRBD1 identical over 7 bases. The CDR3 is 13 residues long. Germline CDR1 SGHTA, CDR2 FQGNSA. With V trimmed by 5 bases and J by 6 bases, 4 bases remained unmatched. The CDR3 protein is CASSQGDFQPQHF. DNA for the CDR3: TGTGCCAGCAGCCAGGGGGACTTTCAGCCCCAGCATTTT.

The chain uses TRBV29-1 and TRBJ2-3, with TRBD2 identical over 12 bases. The CDR3 length is 14 residues. In germline, CDR1 is SQVTM, CDR2 ANQGSEA. V shed 5 bases and J 6 bases; nucleotides not matched to a gene: 6. DNA of the CDR3: TGCAGCGTTTCTTCTAGCGGGGGGGACGATACGCAGTATTTT. It specifies CSVSSSGGDDTQYF.

The V and J genes are TRBV19 and TRBJ1-2, with TRBD1 identical over 7 bases. This CDR3 comprises 13 residues. The V gene's germline CDR1 is LNHDA and CDR2 SQIVND (reference sequence). The V segment lost 8 bases and the J segment 1 base; nucleotides outside the gene matches: 4. The CDR3 loop reads CASRDSGNYGYTF. As DNA, the CDR3 is TGTGCCAGTCGGGACAGCGGTAACTATGGCTACACCTTC.

The genes are TRBV9 and TRBJ1-1, with D uncertain. The CDR3 is 16 amino acids. The V gene's germline CDR1 is SGDLS and CDR2 YYNGEE. V was pared by 0 bases and J by 7 bases, with 19 bases between. This chain's CDR3 is CASSVAEGFGKGEAFF. DNA of the CDR3: TGTGCCAGCAGCGTAGCCGAGGGTTTTGGTAAAGGTGAAGCTTTCTTT.

The V and J genes are TRBV30 and TRBJ2-1; D unresolved. The V gene's germline CDR1 is GTSNPN and CDR2 SVGIG (reference sequence). The germline V and J ends were trimmed by 0 bases and 8 bases, with 14 bases remaining between them. This CDR3 has 14 amino acids. The CDR3 spells CAWSVRALSDEQFF. CDR3 in DNA: TGTGCCTGGAGTGTAAGAGCCCTAAGCGATGAGCAGTTCTTC.

This chain joins TRBV5-1 and TRBJ1-6; 7 bases map to TRBD1. The V gene end was trimmed by 4 bases and the J gene end by 4 bases; junction bases not matched to a gene: 11. Germline-derived CDR1 and CDR2 are SGHRS and YFSETQ. There are 17 residues in the CDR3. CDR3 sequence: CASSQGSRDRYNSPLHF. The CDR3 DNA follows: TGCGCCAGCAGCCAAGGTTCCCGGGACAGATATAATTCACCCCTCCACTTT.

The rearrangement links TRBV4-3 to TRBJ1-1, with D hard to call. The germline CDR1 and CDR2 sequences are LGHNA and YSLEER. The CDR3 contains 14 residues. V was trimmed by 2 bases and J by 5 bases, leaving 12 bases between them. The DNA of the CDR3 is TGCGCCAGCAGCCAAATTCCGGGGAAGACTGAAGCTTTCTTT. It is translated as CASSQIPGKTEAFF.

The genes are TRBV29-1 and TRBJ1-2; 11 nucleotides line up with TRBD1. Looked up from germline, CDR1 is SQVTM and CDR2 is ANQGSEA. V shed 3 bases and J 3 bases; nucleotides not matched to a gene: 6. The CDR3 covers 15 residues. The CDR3 loop reads CSVDSWDRGDYGYTF. The CDR3 nucleotides read TGCAGCGTTGATTCTTGGGACAGGGGGGACTATGGCTACACCTTC.

This chain joins TRBV7-9 and TRBJ2-1; D is ambiguous. From germline, CDR1 is SEHNR and CDR2 FQNEAQ (reference sequence). Trimming took off 1 base at V and 6 bases at J, with 4 bases between the two ends. The CDR3 has 12 amino acids. CDR3 residues: CASSLEGNEQFF. In DNA form, the CDR3 reads TGTGCCAGCAGCTTAGAGGGCAATGAGCAGTTCTTC. The variable domain in full, with the rest retrieved from reference TRBV7-9 and TRBJ2-1, is DTGVSQNPRHKITKRGQNVTFRCDPISEHNRLYWYRQTLGQGPEFLTYFQNEAQLEKSRLLSDRFSAERPKGSFSTLEIQRTEQGDSAMYLCASSLEGNEQFFGPGTRLTVL.

The V and J genes are TRBV4-2 and TRBJ1-1; 7 bases map to TRBD1. V dropped 8 bases and J dropped 1; count of bases not matched to a gene: 19. CDR1 is LGHNA and CDR2 is YNFKEQ in the germline V gene. This CDR3 spans 18 amino acids. The CDR3 DNA is TGTGCCAGCGGGGGGGATTCCGACAGGGTAGAAGGGAACACTGAAGCTTTCTTT. Translation: CASGGDSDRVEGNTEAFF.

The V gene is TRBV7-3, the J gene TRBJ1-6; perhaps TRBD1 as D (5 bases). The germline gives CDR1 SGHTA, CDR2 FQGTGA. V was pared by 2 bases and J by 9 bases, with 14 bases between. This CDR3 has 15 residues. The CDR3 sequence: CASSLEVRRGSPLHF. In nucleotides, the CDR3 is TGTGCCAGCAGCTTAGAGGTCAGGAGGGGTTCACCCCTCCACTTT.

The chain links TRBV30 to TRBJ1-1; 7 bases are a match to TRBD1. Trimming removed 3 bases from V and 1 base from J; junction bases left unmatched: 5. Germline loops: CDR1 GTSNPN, CDR2 SVGIG (reference sequence). The CDR3 is 14 amino acids. CDR3 DNA: TGTGCCTGGAGGGTAGGACAGGAGAACACTGAAGCTTTCTTT. It yields the protein CAWRVGQENTEAFF.